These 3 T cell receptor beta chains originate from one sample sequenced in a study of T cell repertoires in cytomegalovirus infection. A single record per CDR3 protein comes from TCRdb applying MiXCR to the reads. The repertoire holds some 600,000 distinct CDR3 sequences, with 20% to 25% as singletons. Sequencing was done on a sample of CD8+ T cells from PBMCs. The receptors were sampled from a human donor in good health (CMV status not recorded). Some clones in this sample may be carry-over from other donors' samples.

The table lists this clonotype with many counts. CDR3: CASSEQGYDGYTF. The DNA for the CDR3 is TGTGCCAGCTCCGAACAGGGGTATGATGGCTACACCTTC. This chain links TRBV7-8 with TRBJ1-2; 7 nucleotides line up with TRBD1. V shed 8 bases and J 6 bases; nucleotides not matched to a gene: 9. Germline assignment: CDR1 SGHVS and CDR2 FQNEAQ. This CDR3 has 13 residues. Full variable domain (missing parts from reference TRBV7-8 and TRBJ1-2): GAGVSQSPRYKVAKRGQDVALRCDPISGHVSLFWYQQALGQGPEFLTYFQNEAQLDKSGLPSDRFFAERPEGSVSTLKIQRTQQEDSAVYLCASSEQGYDGYTFGSGTRLTVV.

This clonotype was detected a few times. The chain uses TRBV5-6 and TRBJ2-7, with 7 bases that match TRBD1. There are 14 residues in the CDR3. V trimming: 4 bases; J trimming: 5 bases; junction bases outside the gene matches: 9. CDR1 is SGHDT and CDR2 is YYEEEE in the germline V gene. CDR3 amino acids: CASSPMTGSHEQYV. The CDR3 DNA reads TGTGCCAGCAGCCCGATGACAGGGAGCCACGAGCAGTACGTC.

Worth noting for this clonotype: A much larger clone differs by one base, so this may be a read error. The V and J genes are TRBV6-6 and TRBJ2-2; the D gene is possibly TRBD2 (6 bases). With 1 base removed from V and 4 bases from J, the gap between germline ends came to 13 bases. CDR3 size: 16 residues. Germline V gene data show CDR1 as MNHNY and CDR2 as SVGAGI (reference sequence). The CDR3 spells CASSYCAGSVTGELFF. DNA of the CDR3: TGTGCCAGCAGTTACTGTGCGGGGTCGGTCACCGGGGAGCTGTTTTTT.